This TCR beta chain was retrieved from a study of blood T cell repertoires in COVID-19. About the research overall: Whether acute or convalescent, the COVID-19 samples came from the United States, Italy and Spain. Sample material is recorded as cDNA or gDNA derived from T cells, B-cell-depleted T cells, or PBMCs.

The CDR3 extends over 13 amino acids. Looked up from germline, CDR1 is SGHRS and CDR2 is YFSETQ. V lost 0 bases and J lost 3, with 6 bases in between. Original handling: Quantification of nucleated cells was approximated via reference gene primer amplification. The table came from immunoSEQ multiplex PCR; TCRdb's copy has only in-frame clones and leaves some out. V, J and clone size reflect that table, while D and trimming were determined from the DNA. The data show 250,000 or so clones, with around 90% seen just once and 0.99% held by the top ten. This chain joins TRBV5-1 and TRBJ1-2; weak D call: TRBD1 (5 bases). The sequence was obtained from a woman in her thirties or forties who had recovered from COVID-19. The sequenced material came from peripheral blood. The CDR3 coding sequence is TGCGCCAGCAGCTTGGGGGGCGACTATGGCTACACCTTC. Encoded protein: CASSLGGDYGYTF.